This T cell receptor beta chain was sequenced during a study of T cell responses to AZD1222 COVID-19 vaccine. Study summary: The study pooled second doses at about 4 or about 12 weeks. Study outcomes and limitations: Two AZD1222 administrations were followed by greater Spike-specific TCR breadth and depth. Recipients of AZD1222 seropositive at baseline numbered only five or six. It should be noted that donors were predominantly white British and more often female, and clonal diversity was possibly underestimated.

This CDR3 comprises 17 residues. Worth noting for this clone: The target antigen is unknown.

Clones were read by immunoSEQ multiplex PCR, and TCRdb kept only the in-frame ones, dropping some. This sample carries 95,000 to 150,000 clones, 92% of them seen once, and the ten largest clones take approximately 1.5%. The sample consisted of peripheral blood, taken on day 0 of AZD1222 vaccination. V gene TRBV12-2 combines with J gene TRBJ2-1; the table's D call TRBD2 went unverified against the DNA. TRBV12-2 is termed a pseudogene. The sequence came from an adult in good health. CDR3 sequence reads: CASRHLLADSSYNEQFF. CDR3 sequence (DNA): TGTGCAAGTCGCCACCTCCTAGCGGACAGCTCCTACAATGAGCAGTTCTTC.